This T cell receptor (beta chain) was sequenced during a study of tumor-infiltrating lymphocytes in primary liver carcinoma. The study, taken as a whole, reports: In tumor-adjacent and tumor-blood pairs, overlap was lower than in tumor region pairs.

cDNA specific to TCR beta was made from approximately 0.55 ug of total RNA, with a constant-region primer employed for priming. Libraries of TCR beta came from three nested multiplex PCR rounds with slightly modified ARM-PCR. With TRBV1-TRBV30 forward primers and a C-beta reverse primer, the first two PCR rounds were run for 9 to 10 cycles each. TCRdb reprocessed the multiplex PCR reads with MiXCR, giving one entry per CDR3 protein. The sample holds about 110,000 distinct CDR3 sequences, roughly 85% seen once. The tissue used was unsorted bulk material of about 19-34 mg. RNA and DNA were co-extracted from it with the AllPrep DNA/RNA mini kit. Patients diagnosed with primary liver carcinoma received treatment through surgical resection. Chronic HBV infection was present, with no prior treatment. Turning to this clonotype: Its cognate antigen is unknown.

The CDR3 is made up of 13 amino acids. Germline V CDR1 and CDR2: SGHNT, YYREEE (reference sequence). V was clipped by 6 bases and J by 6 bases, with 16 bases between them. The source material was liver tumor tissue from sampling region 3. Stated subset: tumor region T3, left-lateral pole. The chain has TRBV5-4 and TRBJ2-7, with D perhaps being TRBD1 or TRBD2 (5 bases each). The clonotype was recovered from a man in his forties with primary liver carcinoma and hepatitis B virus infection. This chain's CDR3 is CASNLTGTREQYF. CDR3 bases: TGTGCCAGCAACCTGACCGGGACCCGCGAGCAGTACTTC.